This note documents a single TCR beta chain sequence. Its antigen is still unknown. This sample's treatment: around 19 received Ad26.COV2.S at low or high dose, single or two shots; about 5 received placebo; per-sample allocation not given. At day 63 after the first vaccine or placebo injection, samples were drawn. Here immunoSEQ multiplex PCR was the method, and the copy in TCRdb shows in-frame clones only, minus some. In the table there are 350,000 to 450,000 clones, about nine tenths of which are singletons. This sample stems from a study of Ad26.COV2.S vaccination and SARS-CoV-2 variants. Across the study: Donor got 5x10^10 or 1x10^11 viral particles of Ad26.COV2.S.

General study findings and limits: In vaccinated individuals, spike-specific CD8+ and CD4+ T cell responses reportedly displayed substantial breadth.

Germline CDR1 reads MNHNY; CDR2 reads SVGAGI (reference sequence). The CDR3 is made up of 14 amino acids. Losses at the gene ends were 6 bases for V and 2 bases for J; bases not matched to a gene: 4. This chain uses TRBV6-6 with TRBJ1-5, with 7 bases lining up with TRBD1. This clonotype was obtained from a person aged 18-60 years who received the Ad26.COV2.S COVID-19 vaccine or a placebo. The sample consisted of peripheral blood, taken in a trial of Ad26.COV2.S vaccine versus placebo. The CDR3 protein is CASRGQGGNQPQHF. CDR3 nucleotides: TGTGCCAGCAGGGGGCAGGGGGGCAATCAGCCCCAGCATTTT.